The 10 T cell receptor beta chains reported below all come from one sample, sequenced in a study of blood T cell repertoires in COVID-19. Assay used: immunoSEQ multiplex PCR; TCRdb lists only in-frame clones, some missing. The sample has under 150,000 clones; around nine tenths are singletons. The sequencing sample was made of peripheral blood. All receptors derive from a human donor in a cohort sampled during active COVID-19.

This rearrangement joins TRBV6-2 or TRBV6-3 to TRBJ2-7, with D unclear. CDR1 and CDR2 (germline): MNHEY, SVGEGT. This CDR3 has 14 amino acids. Trimming removed 1 base from V and 3 bases from J, with 10 bases in between. The CDR3 spells CASSYFAGYYEQYF. DNA for the CDR3: TGTGCCAGCAGTTACTTTGCAGGTTACTACGAGCAGTACTTC.

This rearrangement joins TRBV11-2 to TRBJ2-1; 10 positions match TRBD2. CDR1 and CDR2 from the germline V gene are SGHAT and FQNNGV. V lost 3 bases to trimming and J lost 5 bases; unmatched junction nucleotides: 1. CDR3 length equals 14 residues. The CDR3 is CASSFGLADNEQFF. CDR3 DNA sequence: TGTGCCAGCAGCTTCGGACTAGCGGACAATGAGCAGTTCTTC.

CDR3 amino acids: CASSPTSGRGRETQYF. In nucleotides, the CDR3 is TGTGCCAGCAGCCCTACTAGCGGGAGGGGGCGTGAGACCCAGTACTTC. The genes are TRBV6-2 or TRBV6-3 and TRBJ2-5; TRBD2 matches at 13 bases. This CDR3 is built from 16 residues. V was clipped by 6 bases and J by 5 bases; unmatched bases: 9. The germline gives CDR1 MNHEY, CDR2 SVGEGT.

The DNA of the CDR3 is TGTGCCAGCGCGCGGATTGGGAATCAGCCCCAGCATTTT. Its protein is CASARIGNQPQHF. The chain employs TRBV28 and TRBJ1-5, with D uncertain. This CDR3 spans 13 amino acids. Trimming stripped 8 bases from V and 4 bases from J, with 12 bases between. The germline V gene has CDR1 MDHEN and CDR2 SYDVKM.

The rearrangement joins TRBV11-2 to TRBJ2-1; 9 positions match TRBD1. Losses at the gene ends were 3 bases for V and 7 bases for J; bases not matched to a gene: 4. The CDR3 has 14 residues. CDR1 is SGHAT, CDR2 FQNNGV, per germline. CDR3 DNA sequence: TGTGCCAGCAGCTTCGACAGGGGGGGGAATGAGCAGTTCTTC. Translating it yields CASSFDRGGNEQFF.

The genes are TRBV23-1 and TRBJ2-1; 9 nucleotides align to TRBD2. TRBV23-1 has ORF status, its function being uncertain. V gave up 10 bases and J gave up 4 bases; unmatched junction bases: 11. This CDR3 region has 15 residues. The CDR3 bases are TGCGCCATCCCTTCGGCTAGCGGGGAATACAATGAGCAGTTCTTC. It translates to CAIPSASGEYNEQFF.

The chain joins TRBV7-9 to TRBJ2-1; 9 bases are a match to TRBD1. Germline lookup yields CDR1 SEHNR and CDR2 FQNEAQ (reference sequence). CDR3 size: 17 residues. With 5 bases clipped from V and 0 bases from J, the junction kept 8 bases outside the gene matches. The DNA for the CDR3 is TGTGCCAGCAGCCGACAACAGGGGGCTAGCTCCTACAATGAGCAGTTCTTC. This sequence encodes CASSRQQGASSYNEQFF.

This clone was counted a single time. This chain joins TRBV6-2 or TRBV6-3 and TRBJ2-3; 8 positions agree with TRBD2. The CDR3 covers 15 residues. From germline, CDR1 is MNHEY and CDR2 SVGEGT. Germline trimming cut 4 bases from V and 2 bases from J; bases unmatched to any gene: 5. The CDR3 sequence: CASSLAGPATDTQYF. The CDR3 DNA sequence: TGTGCCAGCAGTTTAGCGGGACCCGCCACAGATACGCAGTATTTT.

In its sample, this clone was seen a few times. The rearrangement joins TRBV27 to TRBJ2-7; 11 positions agree with TRBD2. V lost 3 bases and J lost 4; bases outside the gene matches: 8. From germline, CDR1 is MNHEY and CDR2 SMNVEV (reference sequence). The CDR3 is 16 residues long. The DNA for the CDR3 is TGTGCCAGCAGTTTGGGCCAACCTAGCGGGAGGTACGAGCAGTACTTC. Amino acid sequence: CASSLGQPSGRYEQYF.

The rearrangement uses TRBV6-6 and TRBJ1-2, with TRBD1 matching over 11 bases. The CDR3 spans 15 residues. Germline V gives CDR1 MNHNY, CDR2 SVGAGI (reference sequence). Germline trimming cut 5 bases from V and 4 bases from J; bases unmatched to any gene: 6. The CDR3 region is CASSQRTGGSYGYTF. CDR3 coding DNA: TGTGCCAGCAGTCAAAGGACAGGGGGCAGCTATGGCTACACCTTC.